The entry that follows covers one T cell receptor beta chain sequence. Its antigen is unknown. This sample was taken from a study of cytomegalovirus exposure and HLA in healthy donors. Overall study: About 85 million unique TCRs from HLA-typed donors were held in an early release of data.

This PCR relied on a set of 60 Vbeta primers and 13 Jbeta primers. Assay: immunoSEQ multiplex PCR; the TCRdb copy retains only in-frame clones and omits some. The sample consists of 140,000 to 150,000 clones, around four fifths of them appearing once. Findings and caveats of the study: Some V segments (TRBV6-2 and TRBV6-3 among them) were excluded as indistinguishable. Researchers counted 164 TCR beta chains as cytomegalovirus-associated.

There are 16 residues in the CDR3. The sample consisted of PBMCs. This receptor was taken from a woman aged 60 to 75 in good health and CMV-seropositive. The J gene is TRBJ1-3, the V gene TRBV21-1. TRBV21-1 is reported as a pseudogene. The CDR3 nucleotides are TGTGCCAGCAGCATTAAGCGGGCAGGGAGCGGAAACACCATATATTTT. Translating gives CASSIKRAGSGNTIYF.